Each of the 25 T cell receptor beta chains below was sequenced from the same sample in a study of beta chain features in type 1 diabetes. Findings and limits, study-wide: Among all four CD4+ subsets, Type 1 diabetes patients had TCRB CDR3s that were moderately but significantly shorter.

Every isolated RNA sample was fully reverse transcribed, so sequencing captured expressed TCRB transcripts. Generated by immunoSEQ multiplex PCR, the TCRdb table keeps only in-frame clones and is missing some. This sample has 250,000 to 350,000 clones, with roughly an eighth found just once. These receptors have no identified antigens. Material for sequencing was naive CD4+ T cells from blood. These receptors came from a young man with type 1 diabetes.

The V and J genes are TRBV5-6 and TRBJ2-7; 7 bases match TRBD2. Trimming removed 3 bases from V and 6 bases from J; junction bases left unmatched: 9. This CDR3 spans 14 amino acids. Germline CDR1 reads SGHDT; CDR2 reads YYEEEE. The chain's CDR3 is CASSWDPGGREQYF. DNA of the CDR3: TGTGCCAGCAGCTGGGACCCGGGAGGTCGCGAGCAGTACTTC.

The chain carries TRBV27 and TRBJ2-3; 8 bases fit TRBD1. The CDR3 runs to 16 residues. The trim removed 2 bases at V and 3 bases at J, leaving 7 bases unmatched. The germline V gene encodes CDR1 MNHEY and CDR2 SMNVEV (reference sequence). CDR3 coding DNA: TGTGCCAGCAGTTTACGTGGAACAGGGGGGACAGATACGCAGTATTTT. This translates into CASSLRGTGGTDTQYF.

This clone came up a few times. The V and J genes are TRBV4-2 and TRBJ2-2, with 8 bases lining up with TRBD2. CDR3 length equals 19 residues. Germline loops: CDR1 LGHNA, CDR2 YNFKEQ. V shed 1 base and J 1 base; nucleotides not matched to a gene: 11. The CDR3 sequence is CASSQVSVSGGKNTGELFF. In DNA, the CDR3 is TGTGCCAGCAGCCAAGTATCCGTCAGCGGGGGAAAGAACACCGGGGAGCTGTTTTTT.

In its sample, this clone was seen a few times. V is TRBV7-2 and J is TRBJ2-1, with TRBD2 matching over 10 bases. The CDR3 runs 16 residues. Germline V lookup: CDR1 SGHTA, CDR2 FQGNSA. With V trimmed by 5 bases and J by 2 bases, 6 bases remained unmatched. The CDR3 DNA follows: TGTGCCAGCAGCCCCCCGGGACTAGCGACCTACAATGAGCAGTTCTTC. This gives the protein CASSPPGLATYNEQFF.

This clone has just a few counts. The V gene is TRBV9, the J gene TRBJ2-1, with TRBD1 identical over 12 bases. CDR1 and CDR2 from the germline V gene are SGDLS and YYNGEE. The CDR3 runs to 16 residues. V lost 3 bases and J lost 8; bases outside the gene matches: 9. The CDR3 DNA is TGTGCCAGCAGCGAATCCGGGACAGGGGGCTATTATGAGCAGTTCTTC. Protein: CASSESGTGGYYEQFF. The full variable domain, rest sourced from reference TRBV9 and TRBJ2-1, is DSGVTQTPKHLITATGQRVTLRCSPRSGDLSVYWYQQSLDQGLQFLIQYYNGEERAKGNILERFSAQQFPDLHSELNLSSLELGDSALYFCASSESGTGGYYEQFFGPGTRLTVL.

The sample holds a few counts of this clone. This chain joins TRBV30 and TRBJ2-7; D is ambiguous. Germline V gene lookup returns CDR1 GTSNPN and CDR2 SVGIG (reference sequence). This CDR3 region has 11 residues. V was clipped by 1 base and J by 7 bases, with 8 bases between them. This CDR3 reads CAWSGSREQYF. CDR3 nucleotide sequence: TGTGCCTGGAGTGGGTCACGGGAGCAGTACTTC.

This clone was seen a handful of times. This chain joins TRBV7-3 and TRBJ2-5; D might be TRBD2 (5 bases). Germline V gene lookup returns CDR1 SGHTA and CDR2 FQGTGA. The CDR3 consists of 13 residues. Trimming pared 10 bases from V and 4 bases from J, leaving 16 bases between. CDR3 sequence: CATSLVEGETQYF. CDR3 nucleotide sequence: TGTGCCACCTCTTTGGTCGAGGGAGAGACCCAGTACTTC.

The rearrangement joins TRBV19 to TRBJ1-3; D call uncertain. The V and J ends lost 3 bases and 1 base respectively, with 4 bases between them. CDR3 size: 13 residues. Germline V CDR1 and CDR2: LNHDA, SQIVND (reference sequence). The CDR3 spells CASSIMSGNTIYF. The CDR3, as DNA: TGTGCCAGTAGTATCATGTCTGGAAACACCATATATTTT.

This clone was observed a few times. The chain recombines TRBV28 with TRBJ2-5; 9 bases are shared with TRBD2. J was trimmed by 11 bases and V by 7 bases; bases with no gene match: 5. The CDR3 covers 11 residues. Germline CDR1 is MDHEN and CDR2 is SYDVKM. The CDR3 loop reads CASNRGREQYF. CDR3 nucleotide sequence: TGTGCCAGCAACCGCGGGAGGGAACAGTACTTC.

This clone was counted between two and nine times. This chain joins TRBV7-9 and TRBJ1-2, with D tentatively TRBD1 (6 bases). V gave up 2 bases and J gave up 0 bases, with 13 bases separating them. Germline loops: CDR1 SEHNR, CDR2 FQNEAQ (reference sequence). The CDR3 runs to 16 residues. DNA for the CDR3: TGTGCCAGCAGCTTACCAGGGGCCGACGCTAACTATGGCTACACCTTC. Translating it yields CASSLPGADANYGYTF.

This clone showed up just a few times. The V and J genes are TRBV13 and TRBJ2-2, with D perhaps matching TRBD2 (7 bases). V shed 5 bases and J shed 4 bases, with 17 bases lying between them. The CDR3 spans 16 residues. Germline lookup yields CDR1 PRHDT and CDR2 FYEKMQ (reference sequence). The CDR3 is CASSPRGASSTGELFF. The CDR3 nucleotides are TGTGCCAGCAGCCCACGGGGGGCTTCGAGCACCGGGGAGCTGTTTTTT.

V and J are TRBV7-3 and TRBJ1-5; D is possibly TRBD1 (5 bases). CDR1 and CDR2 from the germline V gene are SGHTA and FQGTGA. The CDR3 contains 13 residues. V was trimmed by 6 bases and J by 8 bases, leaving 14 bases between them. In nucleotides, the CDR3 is TGTGCCAGCAGTCGGGCCGCGGGGGAGCCCCAGCATTTT. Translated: CASSRAAGEPQHF.

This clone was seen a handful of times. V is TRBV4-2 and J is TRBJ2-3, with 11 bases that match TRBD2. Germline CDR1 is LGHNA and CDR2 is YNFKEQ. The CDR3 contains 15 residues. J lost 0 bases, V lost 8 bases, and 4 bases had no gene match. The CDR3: CASLSGRGSTDTQYF. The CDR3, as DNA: TGTGCCAGCCTTAGCGGGAGGGGGAGCACAGATACGCAGTATTTT.

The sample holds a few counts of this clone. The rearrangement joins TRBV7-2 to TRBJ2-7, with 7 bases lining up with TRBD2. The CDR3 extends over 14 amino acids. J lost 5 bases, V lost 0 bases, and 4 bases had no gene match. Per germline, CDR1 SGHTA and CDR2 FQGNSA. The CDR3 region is CASSLAGGTHEQYF. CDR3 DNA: TGTGCCAGCAGCTTAGCGGGAGGGACCCACGAGCAGTACTTC.

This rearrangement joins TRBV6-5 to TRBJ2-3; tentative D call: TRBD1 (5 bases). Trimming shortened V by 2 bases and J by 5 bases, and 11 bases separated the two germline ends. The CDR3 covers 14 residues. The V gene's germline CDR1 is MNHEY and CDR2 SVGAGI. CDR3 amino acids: CASSYVQGRDTQYF. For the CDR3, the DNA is TGTGCCAGCAGTTACGTGCAGGGAAGAGATACGCAGTATTTT.

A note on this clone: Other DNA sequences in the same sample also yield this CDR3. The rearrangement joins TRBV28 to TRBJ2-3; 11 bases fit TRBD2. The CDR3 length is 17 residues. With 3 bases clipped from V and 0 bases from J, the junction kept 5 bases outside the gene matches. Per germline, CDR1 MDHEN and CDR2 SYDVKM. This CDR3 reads CASSFGTSGTSTDTQYF. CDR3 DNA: TGTGCCAGCAGTTTCGGGACTAGCGGAACTAGCACAGATACGCAGTATTTT.

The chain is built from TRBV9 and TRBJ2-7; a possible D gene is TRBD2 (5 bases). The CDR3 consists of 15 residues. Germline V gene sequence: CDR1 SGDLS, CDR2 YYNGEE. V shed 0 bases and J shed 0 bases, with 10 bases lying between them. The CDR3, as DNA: TGTGCCAGCAGCGTAGCTCCGGACTTCTCCTACGAGCAGTACTTC. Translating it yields CASSVAPDFSYEQYF.

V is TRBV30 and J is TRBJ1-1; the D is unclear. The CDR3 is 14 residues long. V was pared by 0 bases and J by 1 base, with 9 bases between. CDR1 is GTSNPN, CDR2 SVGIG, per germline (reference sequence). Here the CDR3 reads CAWSVRLTNTEAFF. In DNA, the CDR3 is TGTGCCTGGAGTGTACGACTGACGAACACTGAAGCTTTCTTT. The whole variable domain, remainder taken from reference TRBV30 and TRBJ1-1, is SQTIHQWPATLVQPVGSPLSLECTVEGTSNPNLYWYRQAAGRGLQLLFYSVGIGQISSEVPQNLSASRPQDRQFILSSKKLLLSDSGFYLCAWSVRLTNTEAFFGQGTRLTVV.

The CDR3 bases are TGTGCCACCTCTAGCGGGAGTCAAGAGACCCAGTACTTC. This codes for CATSSGSQETQYF. J is TRBJ2-5 and V is TRBV28; TRBD2 matches at 10 bases. The germline V gene has CDR1 MDHEN and CDR2 SYDVKM. Unmatched junction bases numbered 4, after V lost 10 bases and J lost 2 bases. The CDR3 is 13 residues long.

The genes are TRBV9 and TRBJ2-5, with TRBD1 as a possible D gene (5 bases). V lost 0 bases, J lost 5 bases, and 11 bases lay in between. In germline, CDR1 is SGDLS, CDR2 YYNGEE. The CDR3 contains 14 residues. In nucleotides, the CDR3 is TGTGCCAGCAGCGTAGGAAGGGGATTGGAGACCCAGTACTTC. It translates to CASSVGRGLETQYF.

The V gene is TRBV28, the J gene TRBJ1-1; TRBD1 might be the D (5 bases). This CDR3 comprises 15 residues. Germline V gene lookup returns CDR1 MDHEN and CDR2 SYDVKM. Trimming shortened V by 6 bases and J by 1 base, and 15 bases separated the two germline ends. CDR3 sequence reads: CASSLQVPTNTEAFF. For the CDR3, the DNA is TGTGCCAGCAGCCTACAGGTACCTACGAACACTGAAGCTTTCTTT.

Here the CDR3 reads CASSTTTGTGEAFF. The CDR3 nucleotides are TGTGCCAGCAGTACCACTACCGGGACTGGTGAAGCTTTCTTT. The chain uses TRBV28 and TRBJ1-1, with D possibly matching TRBD1 (5 bases). Germline V gene data show CDR1 as MDHEN and CDR2 as SYDVKM. Trimming took off 5 bases at V and 7 bases at J, with 17 bases between the two ends. The CDR3 is made up of 14 amino acids.

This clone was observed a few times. DNA of the CDR3: TGTGCCAGCAGGTCGAGAAGCGAGCAGTACTTC. Translated, it gives CASRSRSEQYF. The chain carries TRBV6-6 and TRBJ2-7; D is unclear. Germline V gene data show CDR1 as MNHNY and CDR2 as SVGAGI (reference sequence). The germline V and J ends were trimmed by 6 bases and 6 bases, with 9 bases remaining between them. The CDR3 loop spans 11 amino acids.

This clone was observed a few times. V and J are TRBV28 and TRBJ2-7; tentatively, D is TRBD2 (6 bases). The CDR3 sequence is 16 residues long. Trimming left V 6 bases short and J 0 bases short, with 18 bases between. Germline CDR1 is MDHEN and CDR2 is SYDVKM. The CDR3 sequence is CASSPAGSQRSYEQYF. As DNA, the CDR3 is TGTGCCAGCAGCCCCGCGGGGTCCCAGCGCTCCTACGAGCAGTACTTC.

CDR3 coding DNA: TGTGCCAGTACCCCCGATGGGACGGGGACTTTTGGCTACACCTTC. Amino acids: CASTPDGTGTFGYTF. The genes are TRBV19 and TRBJ1-2, with D maybe TRBD1 (5 bases). Trimming stripped 7 bases from V and 7 bases from J, with 22 bases between. CDR1 LNHDA and CDR2 SQIVND come from the germline V gene (reference sequence). The CDR3 length is 15 residues.